These 8 T cell receptor beta chains originate from one sample sequenced in a study of brain T cells in children with intractable seizures (dated by TCRdb to the early 2020s). The library was obtained by the immunoSEQ multiplex PCR assay. Not all clones reach the TCRdb copy of this immuneACCESS table, which keeps in-frame sequences only. Checked studies attribute under half of the gap to unresolved V genes and leave the rest unexplained. This sample is represented by about 40,000 clones; 75% to 95% of them were singletons. The ten most abundant clones make up roughly 6.5% of the sample. What the time point label conveys for this sample: resected brain tissue, or blood drawn just prior to surgery. The sequenced sample was peripheral blood, obtained at surgery. These receptors all stem from a girl aged 2-15 years with tuberous sclerosis and intractable seizures.

The CDR3: CASFSTGATSPLHF. The DNA of the CDR3 is TGTGCCAGCTTTTCAACAGGGGCGACTTCACCCCTCCACTTT. V gene TRBV6-5 combines with J gene TRBJ1-6; 7 bases fit TRBD1. After removal of 8 bases from V and 9 bases from J, the junction contained 10 bases not matched to a gene. The germline CDR1 and CDR2 sequences are MNHEY and SVGAGI. CDR3 length equals 14 residues.

The chain combines TRBV6-6 with TRBJ2-7; tentative D call: TRBD2 (6 bases). V was cut by 6 bases and J by 0 bases, with 15 bases left in between. This CDR3 region has 15 residues. Germline lookup yields CDR1 MNHNY and CDR2 SVGAGI (reference sequence). The CDR3 region is CASSPRGRSSYEQYV. The DNA of the CDR3 is TGTGCCAGCAGCCCGCGGGGACGTAGCTCCTACGAGCAGTACGTC.

The chain joins TRBV7-2 to TRBJ2-2; 10 bases are shared with TRBD2. The germline V gene encodes CDR1 SGHTA and CDR2 FQGNSA. The CDR3 length is 15 residues. The V segment lost 3 bases and the J segment 5 bases; nucleotides outside the gene matches: 3. In DNA form, the CDR3 reads TGTGCCAGCAGCTTGAAGCGGGGGGGAACCGGGGAGCTGTTTTTT. Protein sequence: CASSLKRGGTGELFF.

The rearrangement uses TRBV18 and TRBJ1-1; D is unclear. CDR3 length: 14 amino acids. Trimming removed 2 bases at V and 3 bases at J, with 10 bases between. The germline CDR1 and CDR2 sequences are KGHSH and LQKENI. CDR3 region: CASSPSHGHTEAFF. The CDR3 region has the DNA TGTGCCAGCTCACCATCCCACGGGCACACTGAAGCTTTCTTT.

J is TRBJ2-7 and V is TRBV6-6; 7 bases map to TRBD2. Unmatched junction bases numbered 1, after V lost 0 bases and J lost 2 bases. This CDR3 is built from 14 residues. Germline-derived CDR1 and CDR2 are MNHNY and SVGAGI (reference sequence). CDR3 residues: CASSYSGGTYEQYV. The CDR3 DNA follows: TGTGCCAGCAGTTACTCCGGGGGGACCTACGAGCAGTACGTC.

This clone was observed a single time. The V call is TRBV7-9, the J call TRBJ1-2; D possibly corresponds to TRBD1 (6 bases). Trimming shortened V by 6 bases and J by 0 bases, and 23 bases separated the two germline ends. CDR1 and CDR2 from the germline V gene are SEHNR and FQNEAQ (reference sequence). CDR3 length: 18 amino acids. DNA of the CDR3: TGTGCCAGCAGTTTCTTTACCGGGACACCGAAAGCTAACTATGGCTACACCTTC. It yields the protein CASSFFTGTPKANYGYTF. The complete variable domain, with remaining parts taken from reference TRBV7-9 and TRBJ1-2, reads DTGVSQNPRHKITKRGQNVTFRCDPISEHNRLYWYRQTLGQGPEFLTYFQNEAQLEKSRLLSDRFSAERPKGSFSTLEIQRTEQGDSAMYLCASSFFTGTPKANYGYTFGSGTRLTVV.

V and J are TRBV29-1 and TRBJ1-1; 9 nucleotides align to TRBD1. CDR3 size: 14 residues. Germline-derived CDR1 and CDR2 are SQVTM and ANQGSEA. The V gene end was trimmed by 4 bases and the J gene end by 1 base; junction bases not matched to a gene: 4. The CDR3 bases are TGCAGCGTTGGAGAGGGACAGGGGAACACTGAAGCTTTCTTT. It is translated as CSVGEGQGNTEAFF.

The J gene is TRBJ2-5, the V gene TRBV5-1; TRBD1 is a possible D gene (6 bases). Trimming left V 3 bases short and J 4 bases short, with 13 bases between. The CDR3 is 14 amino acids. The germline V gene encodes CDR1 SGHRS and CDR2 YFSETQ. The DNA of the CDR3 is TGCGCCAGCAGCTACCCTAGGGGGTCAGAGACCCAGTACTTC. It encodes CASSYPRGSETQYF.